This T cell receptor beta chain was obtained from a study of blood T cell repertoires in COVID-19. Study-wide context: COVID-19 samples collected from the United States, Italy and Spain covered acute and convalescent phases.

Data came from immunoSEQ multiplex PCR; TCRdb stores just in-frame clones and leaves some out. The repertoire holds about 50,000 clones, over 80% seen once, with 10% to 15% in the top ten. In germline, CDR1 is KGHSH, CDR2 LQKENI. The CDR3 is made up of 18 amino acids. The V gene end was trimmed by 2 bases and the J gene end by 0 bases; junction bases not matched to a gene: 8. The chain couples TRBV18 to TRBJ2-7; 12 nucleotides match TRBD2. The TCR originated in a human donor in a cohort sampled during active COVID-19. Sequencing was done on a sample of peripheral blood. The DNA of the CDR3 is TGTGCCAGCTCACCATCACTAGCGGGGGGCTCAAACTCCTACGAGCAGTACTTC. It yields the protein CASSPSLAGGSNSYEQYF. The full variable domain, rest sourced from reference TRBV18 and TRBJ2-7, is NAGVMQNPRHLVRRRGQEARLRCSPMKGHSHVYWYRQLPEEGLKFMVYLQKENIIDESGMPKERFSAEFPKEGPSILRIQQVVRGDSAAYFCASSPSLAGGSNSYEQYFGPGTRLTVT.